Shown below are 21 T cell receptor beta chains from a single sample sequenced in a study of T cell responses to AZD1222 COVID-19 vaccine (dated by TCRdb to the early 2020s). The library came from the immunoSEQ multiplex PCR assay. TCRdb's version of the immuneACCESS table is confined to in-frame rearrangements and falls short of the full clone set. An unresolved V gene accounts for under half of the shortfall where checked; the remainder is of unknown origin. In this sample the table shows over 110,000 clones, about 91% of which occur a single time. The ten largest clones take up less than 9.5% of the sample. The sample's time point label, decoded: about 28 days (+/-7) after the second vaccine dose. Sample: peripheral blood, taken 28 days after the second AZD1222 dose. These receptor sequences come from an adult who received the AZD1222 COVID-19 vaccine.

The chain uses TRBV25-1 and TRBJ2-7, with D tentatively TRBD2 (6 bases). The germline gives CDR1 MGHDK, CDR2 SYGVNS. Trimming removed 3 bases at V and 2 bases at J, with 20 bases between. The CDR3 contains 17 residues. This chain's CDR3 is CASSDSPGTRFAYEQYF. For the CDR3, the DNA is TGTGCCAGCAGTGACTCGCCCGGGACTCGATTCGCCTACGAGCAGTACTTC.

This rearrangement joins TRBV10-3 to TRBJ2-5; D not certain. Germline V lookup: CDR1 ENHRY, CDR2 SYGVKD. The CDR3 contains 12 residues. Trimming took off 11 bases at V and 5 bases at J, with 15 bases between the two ends. CDR3: CAPRFLRETQYF. DNA for the CDR3: TGTGCCCCCCGGTTTTTGAGGGAGACCCAGTACTTC.

The chain joins TRBV24-1 to TRBJ2-5; either TRBD1 or TRBD2 may fit D (5 bases each). The CDR3 spans 14 residues. The germline V gene encodes CDR1 KGHDR and CDR2 SFDVKD. Trimming stripped 5 bases from V and 1 base from J, with 10 bases between. The CDR3 coding sequence is TGTGCCACCAGTGGGGTGGGACCCCAAGAGACCCAGTACTTC. Residues: CATSGVGPQETQYF.

The chain combines TRBV4-1 with TRBJ1-5; no clear D. V was shortened by 0 bases and J by 2 bases, with 8 bases between the two germline ends. CDR1 MGHRA and CDR2 YSYEKL come from the germline V gene. The CDR3 runs 15 residues. CDR3 in amino acids: CASSQDSAGNQPQHF. The CDR3 nucleotides are TGCGCCAGCAGCCAAGACTCAGCTGGCAATCAGCCCCAGCATTTT.

The chain has TRBV5-6 and TRBJ2-7; 9 bases match TRBD1. Germline trimming cut 4 bases from V and 5 bases from J; bases unmatched to any gene: 7. The germline gives CDR1 SGHDT, CDR2 YYEEEE. The CDR3 sequence is 14 residues long. CDR3 DNA sequence: TGTGCCAGCAGCCCAGGGACAGGGTTCGACGAGCAGTACGTC. It codes for CASSPGTGFDEQYV.

The J gene is TRBJ1-6, the V gene TRBV2; D may be TRBD1 (6 bases). Germline V gene data show CDR1 as SNHLY and CDR2 as FYNNEI. V lost 2 bases to trimming and J lost 7 bases, with 9 bases between them. The CDR3 spans 14 residues. The CDR3 protein is CASSERTANSPLHF. CDR3 DNA: TGTGCCAGCAGTGAAAGGACAGCGAATTCACCCCTCCACTTT.

This chain uses TRBV5-1 with TRBJ2-1, with 12 bases aligning to TRBD2. This CDR3 comprises 16 residues. From germline, CDR1 is SGHRS and CDR2 YFSETQ. Unmatched junction bases numbered 4, after V lost 0 bases and J lost 6 bases. Here the CDR3 DNA reads TGCGCCAGCAGCTTGGTCCTAGCGGGAGGGCCCAATGAGCAGTTCTTC. Its translation is CASSLVLAGGPNEQFF.

CDR3 bases: TGTGCCAGCAGCCCCTCCCGGGGCTACACCTTC. This gives the protein CASSPSRGYTF. This sequence joins TRBV7-9 and TRBJ1-2; D gene uncertain. The CDR3 contains 11 residues. With 5 bases removed from V and 8 bases from J, the gap between germline ends came to 9 bases. The germline V gene encodes CDR1 SEHNR and CDR2 FQNEAQ (reference sequence). The full variable domain, rest sourced from reference TRBV7-9 and TRBJ1-2, is DTGVSQNPRHKITKRGQNVTFRCDPISEHNRLYWYRQTLGQGPEFLTYFQNEAQLEKSRLLSDRFSAERPKGSFSTLEIQRTEQGDSAMYLCASSPSRGYTFGSGTRLTVV.

The gene calls are TRBV3-1 (or the pseudogene TRBV3-2) and TRBJ2-4; TRBD1 aligns across 7 bases. The CDR3 sequence is 16 residues long. The germline V gene encodes CDR1 LGHDT and CDR2 YNNKEL (reference sequence). After removal of 4 bases from V and 9 bases from J, the junction contained 15 bases not matched to a gene. The CDR3 reads CASSLLGQSRKGIQYF. The CDR3 bases are TGTGCCAGCAGCCTCCTGGGACAGTCTCGGAAAGGCATTCAGTACTTC.

The chain combines TRBV7-9 with TRBJ1-1, with 8 bases fitting TRBD1. This CDR3 is built from 14 residues. After removal of 5 bases from V and 5 bases from J, the junction contained 7 bases not matched to a gene. The germline gives CDR1 SEHNR, CDR2 FQNEAQ (reference sequence). CDR3 in amino acids: CASSPRQGKTEAFF. CDR3 in DNA: TGTGCCAGCAGCCCACGACAGGGGAAAACTGAAGCTTTCTTT.

The chain combines TRBV11-2 with TRBJ2-5; D is unclear. This CDR3 is 11 amino acids long. The V end lost 1 base, the J end lost 4 bases, and 1 base lay between the germline ends. Germline CDR1 is SGHAT and CDR2 is FQNNGV. The CDR3 bases are TGTGCCAGCAGCTTAGCAGAGACCCAGTACTTC. Translated, it gives CASSLAETQYF. The full variable domain, completed using reference TRBV11-2 and TRBJ2-5, is EAGVAQSPRYKIIEKRQSVAFWCNPISGHATLYWYQQILGQGPKLLIQFQNNGVVDDSQLPKDRFSAERLKGVDSTLKIQPAKLEDSAVYLCASSLAETQYFGPGTRLLVL.

The rearrangement uses TRBV19 and TRBJ2-7; possible D gene TRBD1, 6 bases. The CDR3 contains 13 residues. The germline V gene has CDR1 LNHDA and CDR2 SQIVND (reference sequence). With 7 bases removed from V and 5 bases from J, the gap between germline ends came to 15 bases. CDR3 nucleotides: TGTGCCAGTACCCACCCGGACAGCCACGAGCAGTACTTC. Translation: CASTHPDSHEQYF. The whole variable domain, filled in from reference TRBV19 and TRBJ2-7, reads DGGITQSPKYLFRKEGQNVTLSCEQNLNHDAMYWYRQDPGQGLRLIYYSQIVNDFQKGDIAEGYSVSREKKESFPLTVTSAQKNPTAFYLCASTHPDSHEQYFGPGTRLTVT.

The rearrangement joins TRBV3-1 (or the pseudogene TRBV3-2) to TRBJ2-2; 7 bases are shared with TRBD1. There are 17 residues in the CDR3. V was pared by 2 bases and J by 1 base, with 7 bases of the junction left unmatched. Per the germline V gene, CDR1 is LGHDT and CDR2 is YNNKEL (reference sequence). Here the CDR3 reads CASSQQGTDRNTGELFF. CDR3 sequence (DNA): TGTGCCAGCAGCCAACAAGGGACAGACCGGAACACCGGGGAGCTGTTTTTT.

The chain uses TRBV7-8 and TRBJ2-1; unclear D gene. Per germline, CDR1 SGHVS and CDR2 FQNEAQ. Trimming cost V 5 bases and J 0 bases, with 11 bases left between them. The CDR3 runs to 15 residues. The CDR3 coding sequence is TGTGCCAGCAGCCCAAGTGTGAGCTCCTACAATGAGCAGTTCTTC. It translates to CASSPSVSSYNEQFF.

V is TRBV7-9 and J is TRBJ1-2; TRBD1 might be the D (5 bases). CDR1 is SEHNR, CDR2 FQNEAQ, per germline (reference sequence). Trimming pared 1 base from V and 3 bases from J, leaving 6 bases between. CDR3 size: 13 residues. CDR3 DNA: TGTGCCAGCAGCTTAGTGGGGGACTATGGCTACACCTTC. Its protein is CASSLVGDYGYTF.

The chain links TRBV18 to TRBJ1-1; D uncertain. CDR1 and CDR2 from the germline V gene are KGHSH and LQKENI. The length of the CDR3 is 13 residues. The V end lost 2 bases, the J end lost 4 bases, and 8 bases lay between the germline ends. CDR3 protein: CASSPDISTEAFF. Written as DNA, the CDR3 is TGTGCCAGCTCACCAGACATATCCACTGAAGCTTTCTTT.

The CDR3 nucleotides read TGTGCCTGGAGCCGCATAGGTGACTCCGGGGAGCTGTTTTTT. This codes for CAWSRIGDSGELFF. The rearrangement uses TRBV30 and TRBJ2-2; D uncertain. The CDR3 has 14 residues. Germline loops: CDR1 GTSNPN, CDR2 SVGIG (reference sequence). Trimming cost V 3 bases and J 6 bases, with 14 bases left between them.

This rearrangement joins TRBV5-4 to TRBJ1-1, with 10 bases lining up with TRBD1. CDR3 length: 14 residues. V dropped 4 bases and J dropped 7; count of bases not matched to a gene: 7. CDR1 and CDR2 from the germline V gene are SGHNT and YYREEE (reference sequence). CDR3 residues: CASSLGQGEVEAFF. The CDR3 nucleotides read TGTGCCAGCAGCCTAGGACAGGGGGAGGTTGAAGCTTTCTTT.

The chain is built from TRBV5-6 and TRBJ1-6; 9 nucleotides align to TRBD1. Per the germline V gene, CDR1 is SGHDT and CDR2 is YYEEEE. The CDR3 has 15 amino acids. V gave up 3 bases and J gave up 10 bases; unmatched junction bases: 8. The chain's CDR3 is CASSSGQGSWSPLHF. CDR3 DNA: TGTGCCAGCAGCTCGGGACAGGGAAGTTGGTCACCCCTCCACTTT. Filled out from reference TRBV5-6 and TRBJ1-6, the complete variable domain reads DAGVTQSPTHLIKTRGQQVTLRCSPKSGHDTVSWYQQALGQGPQFIFQYYEEEERQRGNFPDRFSGHQFPNYSSELNVNALLLGDSALYLCASSSGQGSWSPLHFGNGTRLTVT.

The chain links TRBV3-1 (or the pseudogene TRBV3-2) to TRBJ1-2; a weak D match, TRBD1 (6 bases). From germline, CDR1 is LGHDT and CDR2 YNNKEL (reference sequence). V dropped 6 bases and J dropped 4 bases, with 12 bases sitting between them. The length of the CDR3 is 13 residues. The CDR3 reads CASSQLTGYGYTF. DNA of the CDR3: TGTGCCAGCAGTCAACTGACAGGCTATGGCTACACCTTC.

V and J are TRBV6-1 and TRBJ2-5; 8 nucleotides line up with TRBD1. Germline V gene sequence: CDR1 MNHNS, CDR2 SASEGT. This CDR3 has 14 amino acids. J was trimmed by 5 bases and V by 2 bases; bases with no gene match: 4. The CDR3 DNA sequence: TGTGCCAGCAGTGAAAACAGGGGGTTGGAGACCCAGTACTTC. Translated, it gives CASSENRGLETQYF.